This note documents a single TCR beta chain sequence. The entry originates in a study of blood T cell repertoires in COVID-19. Study details: COVID-19 samples collected from the United States, Italy and Spain covered acute and convalescent phases. T cells, B-cell-depleted T cells, or PBMCs provided the cDNA or gDNA that served as material.

In the study's own analysis: Reference gene primer amplification gave nucleated cell count estimates. Method: immunoSEQ multiplex PCR; TCRdb's copy keeps in-frame clones and lacks some. V, J and clone size reflect that table, while D and trimming were determined from the DNA. In the table there are tens of thousands of clones, more than 70% of which are singletons. The CDR3 sequence is 13 residues long. Germline V CDR1 and CDR2: SQVTM, ANQGSEA. Trimming pared 3 bases from V and 5 bases from J, leaving 11 bases between. This clonotype was obtained from a human donor in a cohort sampled during active COVID-19. The material sequenced was peripheral blood. The chain is built from TRBV29-1 and TRBJ2-4; perhaps TRBD1 as D (6 bases). The DNA for the CDR3 is TGCAGCGTTGATAAGGGGGATCAAAACATTCAGTACTTC. Its translation: CSVDKGDQNIQYF.